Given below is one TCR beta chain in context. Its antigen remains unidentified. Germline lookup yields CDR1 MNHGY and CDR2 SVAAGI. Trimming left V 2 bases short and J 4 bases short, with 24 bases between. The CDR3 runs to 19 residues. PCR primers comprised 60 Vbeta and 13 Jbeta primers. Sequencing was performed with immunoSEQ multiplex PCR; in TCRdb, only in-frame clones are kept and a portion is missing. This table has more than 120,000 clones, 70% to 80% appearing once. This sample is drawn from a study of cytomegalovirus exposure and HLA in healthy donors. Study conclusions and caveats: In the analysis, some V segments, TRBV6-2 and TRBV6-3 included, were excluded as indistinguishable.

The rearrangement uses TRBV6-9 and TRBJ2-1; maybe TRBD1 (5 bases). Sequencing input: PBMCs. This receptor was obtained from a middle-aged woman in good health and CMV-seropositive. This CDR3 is CASSYGAPRAFEAYNEQFF. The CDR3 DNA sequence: TGTGCCAGCAGTTATGGGGCTCCTAGGGCTTTCGAGGCTTACAATGAGCAGTTCTTC.